Below, one TCR beta chain is given with its context. The PCR used 60 Vbeta and 13 Jbeta primers. Measured with immunoSEQ multiplex PCR; TCRdb has only the in-frame clones, and not every one. The sample has about 110,000 clones; less than 80% are singletons. This sample was included in a study of cytomegalovirus exposure and HLA in healthy donors. The germline V and J ends were trimmed by 6 bases and 0 bases, with 11 bases remaining between them. This CDR3 comprises 14 residues. CDR1 MDHEN and CDR2 SYDVKM come from the germline V gene. Sequencing used PBMCs. This chain uses TRBV28 with TRBJ1-1; D is perhaps TRBD1 (5 bases). The receptor comes from a man aged 25 to 45 in good health and CMV-seropositive. CDR3 coding DNA: TGTGCCAGCAGGACCGGACAATTGAACACTGAAGCTTTCTTT. Amino acids: CASRTGQLNTEAFF.